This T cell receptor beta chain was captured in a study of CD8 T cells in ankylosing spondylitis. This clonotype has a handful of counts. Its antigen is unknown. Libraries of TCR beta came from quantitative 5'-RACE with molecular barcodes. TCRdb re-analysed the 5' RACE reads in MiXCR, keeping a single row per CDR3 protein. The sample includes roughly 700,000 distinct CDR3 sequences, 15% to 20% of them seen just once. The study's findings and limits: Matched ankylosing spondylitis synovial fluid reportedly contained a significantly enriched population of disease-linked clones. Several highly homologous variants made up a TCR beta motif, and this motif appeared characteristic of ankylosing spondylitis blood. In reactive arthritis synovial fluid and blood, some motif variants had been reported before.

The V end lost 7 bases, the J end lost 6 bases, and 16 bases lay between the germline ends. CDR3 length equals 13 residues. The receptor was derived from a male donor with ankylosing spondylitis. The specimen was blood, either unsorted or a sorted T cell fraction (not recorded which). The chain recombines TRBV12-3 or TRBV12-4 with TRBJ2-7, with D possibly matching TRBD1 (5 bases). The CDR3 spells CASTKDTRSEQYF. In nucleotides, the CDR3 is TGTGCCAGCACCAAGGACACCAGGAGCGAGCAGTACTTC.